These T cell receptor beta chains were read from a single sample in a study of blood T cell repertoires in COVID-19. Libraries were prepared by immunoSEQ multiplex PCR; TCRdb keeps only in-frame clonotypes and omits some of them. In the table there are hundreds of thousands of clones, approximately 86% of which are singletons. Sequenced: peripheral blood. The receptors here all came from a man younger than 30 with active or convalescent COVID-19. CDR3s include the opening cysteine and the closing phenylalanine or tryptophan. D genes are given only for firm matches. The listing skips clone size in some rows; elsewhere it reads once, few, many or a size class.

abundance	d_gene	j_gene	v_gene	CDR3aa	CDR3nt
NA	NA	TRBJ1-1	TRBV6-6	CASSRVVGPTEAFF	TGTGCCAGCAGCCGAGTGGTGGGGCCCACTGAAGCTTTCTTT
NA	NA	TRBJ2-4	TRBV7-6	CASSLASIQYF	TGTGCCAGCAGCTTAGCCAGCATTCAGTACTTC
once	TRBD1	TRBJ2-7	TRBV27	CASSGTATLEQYF	TGTGCCAGCAGTGGGACAGCCACTCTGGAGCAGTACTTC
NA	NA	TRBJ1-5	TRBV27	CASSLSHGYSNQPQHF	TGTGCCAGCAGTTTATCTCACGGGTATAGCAATCAGCCCCAGCATTTT
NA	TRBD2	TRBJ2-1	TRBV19	CASSVLAGGWNEQFF	TGTGCCAGTAGTGTACTAGCGGGGGGGTGGAATGAGCAGTTCTTC
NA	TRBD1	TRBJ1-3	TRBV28	CASRGTAHSGNTIYF	TGTGCCAGCAGGGGGACAGCTCACTCTGGAAACACCATATATTTT
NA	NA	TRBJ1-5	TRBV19	CASNPGGADHQHF	TGTGCCAGTAACCCGGGCGGGGCAGACCATCAGCATTTT
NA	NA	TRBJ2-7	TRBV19	CASRADMVPYEQYF	TGTGCCAGTAGGGCCGACATGGTACCTTACGAGCAGTACTTC
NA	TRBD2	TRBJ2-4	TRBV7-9	CASSSSGPVAKNIQYF	TGTGCCAGCAGCAGTAGCGGGCCTGTAGCCAAAAACATTCAGTACTTC
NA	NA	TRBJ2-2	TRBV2	CASSEGGTGELFF	TGTGCCAGCAGTGAGGGGGGCACCGGGGAGCTGTTTTTT
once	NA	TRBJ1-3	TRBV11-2	CASSLGRGSGNTIYF	TGTGCCAGCAGCTTAGGTCGGGGCTCTGGAAACACCATATATTTT
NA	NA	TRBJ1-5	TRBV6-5	CASSRWGGGNQPQHF	TGTGCCAGCAGTAGATGGGGGGGCGGCAATCAGCCCCAGCATTTT
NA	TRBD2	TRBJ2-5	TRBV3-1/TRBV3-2	CASSQGLAQETQYF	TGTGCCAGCAGCCAAGGACTAGCCCAAGAGACCCAGTACTTC
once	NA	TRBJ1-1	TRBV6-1	CASSERQGLNTEAFF	TGTGCCAGCAGTGAAAGGCAGGGGCTGAACACTGAAGCTTTCTTT
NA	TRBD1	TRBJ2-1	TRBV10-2	CASRPGQGDEQFF	TGCGCCAGCAGACCGGGACAGGGCGATGAGCAGTTCTTC
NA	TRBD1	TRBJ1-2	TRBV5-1	CASSLEGQEGYTF	TGCGCCAGCAGCTTGGAAGGACAGGAAGGCTACACCTTC
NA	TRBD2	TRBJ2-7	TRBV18	CASCSGGFYEQYF	TGTGCCAGCTGTAGCGGGGGGTTCTACGAGCAGTACTTC
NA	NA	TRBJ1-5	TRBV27	CASRLTGSNQPQHF	TGTGCCAGCAGATTGACAGGAAGCAATCAGCCCCAGCATTTT
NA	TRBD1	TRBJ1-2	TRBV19	CASSRQGVYTF	TGTGCCAGTAGTCGACAGGGGGTCTACACCTTC
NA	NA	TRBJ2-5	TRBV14	CASSQDQGIFETQYF	TGTGCCAGCAGCCAAGATCAGGGCATTTTCGAGACCCAGTACTTC
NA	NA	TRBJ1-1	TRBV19	CASNLWGLNTEAFF	TGTGCCAGTAATTTGTGGGGCTTGAACACTGAAGCTTTCTTT
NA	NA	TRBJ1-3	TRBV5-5	CASSAGVENTIYF	TGTGCCAGCAGCGCGGGGGTGGAAAACACCATATATTTT
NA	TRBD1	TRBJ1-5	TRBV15	CATSSRDSGNQPQHF	TGTGCCACCAGCAGCCGGGACAGTGGGAATCAGCCCCAGCATTTT
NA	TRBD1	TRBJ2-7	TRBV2	CASSDRGQYEQYF	TGTGCCAGCAGTGATAGGGGGCAGTACGAGCAGTACTTC
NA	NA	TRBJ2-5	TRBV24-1	CATSEGGVQETQYF	TGTGCCACCAGTGAGGGAGGAGTTCAAGAGACCCAGTACTTC
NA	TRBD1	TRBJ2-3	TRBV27	CASQNPGQGVPDTQYF	TGTGCCAGCCAAAATCCGGGACAGGGGGTTCCTGATACGCAGTATTTT
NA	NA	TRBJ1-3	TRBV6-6	CASSSDQGWVDTIYF	TGTGCCAGCAGTTCAGACCAGGGTTGGGTCGACACCATATATTTT
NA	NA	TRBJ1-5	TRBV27	CAIGRGGYSNQPQHF	TGTGCCATCGGAAGGGGTGGCTATAGCAATCAGCCCCAGCATTTT
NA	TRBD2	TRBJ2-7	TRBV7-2	CASSPGTSGTYSYEQYF	TGTGCCAGCAGCCCCGGGACTAGCGGAACTTACTCCTACGAGCAGTACTTC
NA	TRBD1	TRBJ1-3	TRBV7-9	CASSLDRQGRNTIYF	TGTGCCAGCAGCTTAGACCGACAGGGAAGAAACACCATATATTTT
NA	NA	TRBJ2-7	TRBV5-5	CASSLEGGEQYF	TGTGCCAGCAGCTTGGAAGGGGGCGAGCAGTACTTC
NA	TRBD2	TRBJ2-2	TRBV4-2	CASSQGPIGLAGGPGELFF	TGTGCCAGCAGCCAGGGGCCCATAGGACTAGCGGGGGGTCCGGGGGAGCTGTTTTTT
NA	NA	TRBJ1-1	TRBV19	CASSIGQWNTEAFF	TGTGCCAGTAGTATAGGACAGTGGAACACTGAAGCTTTCTTT
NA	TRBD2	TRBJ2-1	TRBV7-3	CASRTSGGSYNEQFF	TGTGCCAGCAGAACTAGCGGGGGGAGTTACAATGAGCAGTTCTTC
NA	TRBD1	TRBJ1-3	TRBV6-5	CASSYDRDGNTIYF	TGTGCCAGCAGTTATGACAGGGATGGAAACACCATATATTTT
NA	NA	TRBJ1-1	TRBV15	CATSRPGQETNTEAFF	TGTGCCACCAGCAGGCCGGGACAAGAGACTAACACTGAAGCTTTCTTT
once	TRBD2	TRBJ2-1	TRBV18	CASSPSALAGVDEQFF	TGTGCCAGCTCACCGAGTGCACTAGCGGGGGTCGATGAGCAGTTCTTC
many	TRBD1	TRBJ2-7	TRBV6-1	CASSDHGTGGYEQYF	TGTGCCAGCAGTGATCACGGGACAGGGGGCTACGAGCAGTACTTC
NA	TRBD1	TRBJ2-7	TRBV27	CASSRGQGYEQYF	TGTGCCAGCAGCCGGGGACAGGGTTACGAGCAGTACTTC
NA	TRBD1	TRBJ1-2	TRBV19	CASSAEGQGYGYTF	TGTGCCAGTAGCGCGGAGGGACAGGGGTATGGCTACACCTTC